The 13 T cell receptor beta chains below were found in one sample sequenced in a study of cytomegalovirus exposure and HLA in healthy donors (dated 2017 in TCRdb). Library generation was performed with the immunoSEQ multiplex PCR assay. A mixture of 60 forward primers for TCR Vbeta segments and 13 reverse primers for TCR Jbeta segments was used in the multiplex PCR. TCRdb stores this immuneACCESS table with in-frame sequences only. Part of the clones is absent; in the studies checked, under half of the shortfall reflects unresolved V genes, and no reason is known for the rest. The sample has 150,000 to 200,000 clones on record, approximately 79% of them singletons. The leading ten clones occupy 0.69% of the sample. Specimen: PBMCs. The receptors shown here come from a middle-aged woman in good health and CMV-seronegative.

The chain links TRBV5-1 to TRBJ1-1, with 11 bases identical to TRBD1. CDR1 is SGHRS and CDR2 is YFSETQ in the germline V gene. CDR3 size: 15 residues. Trimming at V came to 2 bases and at J to 7 bases, leaving 7 bases not matched to a gene. The CDR3 region is CASSFAQGQGGEAFF. CDR3 coding DNA: TGCGCCAGCAGCTTTGCACAGGGACAGGGGGGTGAAGCTTTCTTT.

The chain links TRBV11-2 to TRBJ1-1, with 9 bases fitting TRBD1. The germline V gene encodes CDR1 SGHAT and CDR2 FQNNGV. The CDR3 runs 16 residues. V gave up 5 bases and J gave up 4 bases; unmatched junction bases: 11. The CDR3 is CASSQPGTGRPTEAFF. The CDR3 DNA follows: TGTGCCAGCAGCCAACCCGGGACAGGGCGACCCACTGAAGCTTTCTTT.

V and J are TRBV27 and TRBJ2-3; 9 positions match TRBD1. V lost 5 bases and J lost 4; bases outside the gene matches: 7. The CDR3 runs to 15 residues. The V gene's germline CDR1 is MNHEY and CDR2 SMNVEV (reference sequence). CDR3 coding DNA: TGTGCCAGCAGTCGGGGACAGGGAAGCGCAGATACGCAGTATTTT. It is translated as CASSRGQGSADTQYF.

This clone was observed a handful of times. The CDR3 loop is CASRTYSPNEKLFF. The CDR3 DNA reads as TGTGCCAGCAGAACTTATTCCCCTAATGAAAAACTGTTTTTT. This rearrangement joins TRBV6-1 to TRBJ1-4; no reliable D call. The CDR3 contains 14 residues. The germline V gene has CDR1 MNHNS and CDR2 SASEGT. The V and J ends lost 6 bases and 3 bases respectively, with 11 bases between them.

The chain uses TRBV30 and TRBJ1-1, with TRBD1 as a possible D gene (5 bases). The CDR3 has 14 amino acids. Trimming pared 3 bases from V and 4 bases from J, leaving 15 bases between. The V gene's germline CDR1 is GTSNPN and CDR2 SVGIG (reference sequence). CDR3 amino acids: CAWSTGARGTEAFF. CDR3 in DNA: TGTGCCTGGAGCACAGGTGCCCGCGGCACTGAAGCTTTCTTT.

V usage is TRBV15 and J usage is TRBJ2-5, with 11 positions matching TRBD2. The DNA matches TRBJ2-7 better at its end, which makes the J call doubtful. Germline CDR1 and CDR2: LNHNV and YYDKDF (reference sequence). The CDR3 contains 17 residues. CDR3 amino acids: CATSRDLGTSGLYEQYF. In DNA form, the CDR3 reads TGTGCCACCAGCAGAGATTTGGGGACTAGCGGCCTTTACGAGCAGTACTTC.

The chain has TRBV4-1 and TRBJ1-3, with D unresolved. V was shortened by 1 base and J by 1 base, with 11 bases between the two germline ends. This CDR3 is built from 16 residues. The germline V gene has CDR1 MGHRA and CDR2 YSYEKL. For the CDR3, the DNA is TGCGCCAGCAGCCAAGTCGAGGTTCGATCTGGAAACACCATATATTTT. Amino acids: CASSQVEVRSGNTIYF.

The CDR3 here is CASTTGYQPQHF. CDR3 in DNA: TGTGCCAGCACGACAGGGTACCAGCCCCAGCATTTT. The chain couples TRBV27 to TRBJ1-5; 7 bases align to TRBD1. The CDR3 spans 12 residues. The J segment lost 7 bases and the V segment lost 7 bases, leaving 4 bases of the junction unmatched. CDR1 is MNHEY and CDR2 is SMNVEV in the germline V gene (reference sequence).

CDR3 in amino acids: CASSWETGKSGELFF. The CDR3 DNA reads as TGCGCCAGCAGCTGGGAGACAGGGAAGTCCGGGGAGCTGTTTTTT. This chain joins TRBV5-1 and TRBJ2-2; TRBD1 agrees at 7 bases. The CDR3 sequence is 15 residues long. The germline V gene encodes CDR1 SGHRS and CDR2 YFSETQ. Germline trimming cut 3 bases from V and 6 bases from J; bases unmatched to any gene: 8.

The CDR3 loop is CASSLEGGRTPYEQYF. CDR3 coding DNA: TGTGCCAGCAGCTTGGAGGGCGGGAGGACACCCTACGAGCAGTACTTC. This chain connects TRBV7-2 to TRBJ2-7; 8 positions match TRBD2. With 3 bases clipped from V and 2 bases from J, the junction kept 9 bases outside the gene matches. The CDR3 runs 16 residues. Per the germline V gene, CDR1 is SGHTA and CDR2 is FQGNSA.

This clone was detected a few times. The rearrangement uses TRBV13 and TRBJ1-2; D perhaps matches TRBD1 (5 bases). The V end was cut by 6 bases, the J end by 0 bases, with 20 bases between. The CDR3 totals 17 residues. The germline gives CDR1 PRHDT, CDR2 FYEKMQ (reference sequence). CDR3 amino acids: CASSPSGLGTPNYGYTF. Here the CDR3 DNA reads TGTGCCAGCAGTCCCTCAGGGTTGGGGACTCCTAACTATGGCTACACCTTC.

The chain joins TRBV15 to TRBJ2-7; 15 bases agree with TRBD2. The J segment lost 5 bases and the V segment lost 1 base, leaving 3 bases of the junction unmatched. CDR1 is LNHNV, CDR2 YYDKDF, per germline (reference sequence). The CDR3 consists of 16 residues. In DNA, the CDR3 is TGTGCCACCAGCAGAGGGACTAGCGGGAGGGCCCACGAGCAGTACTTC. This translates into CATSRGTSGRAHEQYF.

The V call is TRBV7-9, the J call TRBJ1-1, with D possibly matching TRBD1 (5 bases). V shed 6 bases and J shed 4 bases, with 12 bases lying between them. From germline, CDR1 is SEHNR and CDR2 FQNEAQ (reference sequence). CDR3 length: 13 amino acids. For the CDR3, the DNA is TGTGCCAGCAGGACAGCTATGGGCACTGAAGCTTTCTTT. It specifies CASRTAMGTEAFF.